These 30 T cell receptor beta chains came from one sample sequenced in a study of cytomegalovirus exposure and HLA in healthy donors. Clones were sequenced by immunoSEQ multiplex PCR, and TCRdb holds only the in-frame ones, with some missing. The sample yields around 150,000 clones, approximately 91% seen once. The sequencing input was PBMCs. The receptor set was obtained from a woman aged 18-29 years in good health and CMV-seropositive.

V gene TRBV5-6 combines with J gene TRBJ1-5; 7 bases agree with TRBD1. The CDR3 covers 14 residues. Germline V gene lookup returns CDR1 SGHDT and CDR2 YYEEEE. Trimming cost V 4 bases and J 8 bases; bases outside gene matches: 9. The DNA of the CDR3 is TGTGCCAGCAGCCAAACAGGGGCTGAGGAGCCCCAGCATTTT. It is translated as CASSQTGAEEPQHF.

This chain links TRBV2 with TRBJ1-4, with D possibly being TRBD1 (5 bases). The CDR3 is 16 residues long. The V end was cut by 7 bases, the J end by 5 bases, with 20 bases between. Germline loops: CDR1 SNHLY, CDR2 FYNNEI. The CDR3 region is CASIPRRAVSNEKLFF. The CDR3 bases are TGTGCCAGCATTCCCCGCAGGGCCGTCTCGAATGAAAAACTGTTTTTT.

V is TRBV5-6 and J is TRBJ1-2; TRBD1 matches 8 bases. The V segment lost 4 bases and the J segment 1 base; nucleotides outside the gene matches: 9. Germline V gene lookup returns CDR1 SGHDT and CDR2 YYEEEE. There are 16 residues in the CDR3. CDR3 sequence reads: CASSETGTGHNYGYTF. Here the CDR3 DNA reads TGTGCCAGCAGCGAAACCGGGACAGGACATAACTATGGCTACACCTTC.

The chain joins TRBV19 to TRBJ2-1; D remains unclear. This CDR3 contains 11 residues. The ends were cut back, 1 base at V and 7 bases at J, with 2 bases in the middle. CDR1 and CDR2 (germline): LNHDA, SQIVND (reference sequence). The CDR3 sequence is CASSIVNEQFF. The CDR3 region has the DNA TGTGCCAGTAGTATAGTAAATGAGCAGTTCTTC.

The chain is built from TRBV18 and TRBJ2-7; tentative D call: TRBD2 (6 bases). V dropped 3 bases and J dropped 4 bases, with 16 bases sitting between them. The CDR3 has 15 residues. In germline, CDR1 is KGHSH, CDR2 LQKENI. The CDR3 nucleotides are TGTGCCAGCTCACCTAGTGGGGGGATGTCGTACGAGCAGTACTTC. This sequence encodes CASSPSGGMSYEQYF. The variable domain in full, with the rest retrieved from reference TRBV18 and TRBJ2-7, is NAGVMQNPRHLVRRRGQEARLRCSPMKGHSHVYWYRQLPEEGLKFMVYLQKENIIDESGMPKERFSAEFPKEGPSILRIQQVVRGDSAAYFCASSPSGGMSYEQYFGPGTRLTVT.

This clone came up a few times. The V call is TRBV7-2, the J call TRBJ2-1, with 7 positions matching TRBD1. V shed 1 base and J 7 bases; nucleotides not matched to a gene: 7. This CDR3 has 15 amino acids. Germline V CDR1 and CDR2: SGHTA, FQGNSA. CDR3 protein: CASSLGVRGHNEQFF. The CDR3 nucleotides read TGTGCCAGCAGCTTAGGTGTGAGGGGGCATAATGAGCAGTTCTTC. Using reference TRBV7-2 and TRBJ2-1 for the parts outside the CDR3, the full variable domain is GAGVSQSPSNKVTEKGKDVELRCDPISGHTALYWYRQSLGQGLEFLIYFQGNSAPDKSGLPSDRFSAERTGGSVSTLTIQRTQQEDSAVYLCASSLGVRGHNEQFFGPGTRLTVL.

V and J are TRBV28 and TRBJ1-5; possible D gene TRBD1, 6 bases. The length of the CDR3 is 16 residues. Germline V lookup: CDR1 MDHEN, CDR2 SYDVKM. V was pared by 2 bases and J by 0 bases, with 11 bases between. The DNA for the CDR3 is TGTGCCAGCAGTTTAATAACAGGGAATAGCAATCAGCCCCAGCATTTT. Protein product: CASSLITGNSNQPQHF.

This clone was observed once. The chain joins TRBV7-9 to TRBJ1-5; 7 bases map to TRBD1. V shed 1 base and J 4 bases; nucleotides not matched to a gene: 10. The CDR3 loop spans 17 amino acids. From germline, CDR1 is SEHNR and CDR2 FQNEAQ (reference sequence). The CDR3 nucleotides are TGTGCCAGCAGCTTAGACCTCGGACAGGCAGAAAATCAGCCCCAGCATTTT. Protein product: CASSLDLGQAENQPQHF.

The chain links TRBV28 to TRBJ2-7; a weak D match, TRBD2 (5 bases). The V gene's germline CDR1 is MDHEN and CDR2 SYDVKM. V was trimmed by 2 bases and J by 5 bases, leaving 13 bases between them. The CDR3 covers 14 residues. The CDR3 DNA is TGTGCCAGCAGTTTAGAGACCGTTAGCGACGAGCAGTACTTC. This encodes CASSLETVSDEQYF.

The rearrangement joins TRBV10-3 to TRBJ2-1; 7 bases match TRBD2. V was clipped by 6 bases and J by 8 bases; unmatched bases: 10. CDR1 and CDR2 (germline): ENHRY, SYGVKD. The CDR3 runs to 14 residues. Here the CDR3 DNA reads TGTGCCATCAGGAGGGAGGGCCGGTGGGATGAGCAGTTCTTC. Translated, it gives CAIRREGRWDEQFF.

The rearrangement joins TRBV19 to TRBJ2-5; a weak D match, TRBD2 (5 bases). V was pared by 3 bases and J by 4 bases, with 9 bases between. CDR3 length: 13 residues. Germline CDR1 LNHDA, CDR2 SQIVND (reference sequence). The CDR3 spells CASSIEGLETQYF. As DNA, the CDR3 is TGTGCCAGTAGTATTGAGGGATTAGAGACCCAGTACTTC.

This clone has a single count. The J gene is TRBJ1-1, the V gene TRBV7-9, with D uncertain. Germline V gene lookup returns CDR1 SEHNR and CDR2 FQNEAQ (reference sequence). The germline V and J ends were trimmed by 1 base and 4 bases, with 4 bases remaining between them. This CDR3 contains 12 residues. The CDR3 spells CASSLGSTEAFF. The CDR3 region has the DNA TGTGCCAGCAGCTTAGGGAGCACTGAAGCTTTCTTT.

There are a few counts of this clone. The chain uses TRBV30 and TRBJ1-5; D is unresolved. Germline-derived CDR1 and CDR2 are GTSNPN and SVGIG (reference sequence). The ends were cut back, 2 bases at V and 1 base at J, with 9 bases in the middle. This CDR3 comprises 14 residues. The CDR3 is CAWSPPVSNQPQHF. In DNA, the CDR3 is TGTGCCTGGAGTCCCCCAGTCAGCAATCAGCCCCAGCATTTT.

The chain employs TRBV28 and TRBJ2-7, with TRBD1 identical over 8 bases. The trim removed 8 bases at V and 5 bases at J, leaving 8 bases unmatched. CDR3 length equals 13 residues. CDR1 is MDHEN, CDR2 SYDVKM, per germline. CDR3 coding DNA: TGTGCCAGCTTGTGGACAGGGACACACGAGCAGTACTTC. Protein product: CASLWTGTHEQYF.

This clone appeared a single time. The chain couples TRBV27 to TRBJ1-2; TRBD1 is a possible D gene (5 bases). The ends were cut back, 8 bases at V and 2 bases at J, with 12 bases in the middle. The CDR3 has 13 amino acids. Germline V gene lookup returns CDR1 MNHEY and CDR2 SMNVEV (reference sequence). CDR3 residues: CASSLTVNYGYTF. The DNA of the CDR3 is TGTGCCAGCTCCCTGACAGTGAACTATGGCTACACCTTC.

The chain is built from TRBV5-4 and TRBJ2-3; TRBD1 matches at 8 bases. Germline values: CDR1 SGHNT, CDR2 YYREEE (reference sequence). V gave up 0 bases and J gave up 3 bases; unmatched junction bases: 9. The CDR3 contains 17 residues. The CDR3 region is CASSLVGRTGRTDTQYF. CDR3 sequence (DNA): TGTGCCAGCAGCTTGGTCGGTAGGACAGGGCGGACAGATACGCAGTATTTT. Full variable domain (missing parts from reference TRBV5-4 and TRBJ2-3): ETGVTQSPTHLIKTRGQQVTLRCSSQSGHNTVSWYQQALGQGPQFIFQYYREEENGRGNFPPRFSGLQFPNYSSELNVNALELDDSALYLCASSLVGRTGRTDTQYFGPGTRLTVL.

The chain joins TRBV2 to TRBJ2-3; D perhaps matches TRBD1 (6 bases). Germline values: CDR1 SNHLY, CDR2 FYNNEI. This CDR3 comprises 14 residues. Trimming cost V 2 bases and J 2 bases, with 8 bases left between them. CDR3 sequence: CASSEHRATDTQYF. The CDR3 DNA follows: TGTGCCAGCAGTGAACACAGGGCCACAGATACGCAGTATTTT. Full variable domain (rest looked up from reference TRBV2 and TRBJ2-3): EPEVTQTPSHQVTQMGQEVILRCVPISNHLYFYWYRQILGQKVEFLVSFYNNEISEKSEIFDDQFSVERPDGSNFTLKIRSTKLEDSAMYFCASSEHRATDTQYFGPGTRLTVL.

V gene TRBV6-1 combines with J gene TRBJ1-1; tentative D call: TRBD1 (5 bases). The CDR3 loop spans 15 amino acids. Germline CDR1 MNHNS, CDR2 SASEGT. V lost 4 bases and J lost 1, with 13 bases in between. This CDR3 reads CASSAEQAPNTEAFF. CDR3 coding DNA: TGTGCCAGCAGTGCCGAACAGGCTCCGAACACTGAAGCTTTCTTT.

The rearrangement uses TRBV29-1 and TRBJ2-2; unclear D gene. The CDR3 has 12 residues. Germline V gives CDR1 SQVTM, CDR2 ANQGSEA. Trimming removed 4 bases at V and 1 base at J, with 4 bases between. CDR3 DNA sequence: TGCAGCGTTGCCGGGAACACCGGGGAGCTGTTTTTT. It yields the protein CSVAGNTGELFF.

The gene calls are TRBV7-9 and TRBJ2-1, with D perhaps TRBD2 (5 bases). Trimming left V 4 bases short and J 9 bases short, with 16 bases between. The CDR3 contains 14 residues. Germline CDR1 SEHNR, CDR2 FQNEAQ (reference sequence). CDR3 nucleotide sequence: TGTGCCAGCAGCTCCCTTGGAACCAGCGGTGAGCAGTTCTTC. Amino acids: CASSSLGTSGEQFF.

This clone was seen a single time. This chain uses TRBV4-2 with TRBJ2-3; D call uncertain. The germline V gene encodes CDR1 LGHNA and CDR2 YNFKEQ. V shed 2 bases and J shed 6 bases, with 6 bases lying between them. CDR3 length equals 12 residues. CDR3 bases: TGTGCCAGCAGCCAACGAGGTGATACGCAGTATTTT. This gives the protein CASSQRGDTQYF.

This clone was seen just once. The V gene is TRBV2, the J gene TRBJ2-7; D call uncertain. The CDR3 sequence is 11 residues long. V was trimmed by 5 bases and J by 3 bases, leaving 5 bases between them. Per germline, CDR1 SNHLY and CDR2 FYNNEI. CDR3 DNA: TGTGCCAGCAGTTCTAGCTACGAGCAGTACTTC. This gives the protein CASSSSYEQYF. The full variable domain, in which reference TRBV2 and TRBJ2-7 provide the parts outside the CDR3, is EPEVTQTPSHQVTQMGQEVILRCVPISNHLYFYWYRQILGQKVEFLVSFYNNEISEKSEIFDDQFSVERPDGSNFTLKIRSTKLEDSAMYFCASSSSYEQYFGPGTRLTVT.

The gene calls are TRBV30 and TRBJ2-7, with TRBD1 as a possible D gene (5 bases). Germline CDR1 is GTSNPN and CDR2 is SVGIG (reference sequence). The V and J ends lost 6 bases and 3 bases respectively, with 15 bases between them. This CDR3 has 13 amino acids. The CDR3 loop is CACQGSFIYEQYF. The CDR3 DNA reads as TGTGCCTGCCAGGGTAGCTTTATCTACGAGCAGTACTTC.

The CDR3 bases are TGTGCCAGCGGTTGGGGGGGAGACAATCAGCCCCAGCATTTT. Protein sequence: CASGWGGDNQPQHF. This chain joins TRBV9 and TRBJ1-5; TRBD1 is a possible D gene (5 bases). Trimming took 7 bases from V and 3 from J, leaving 14 bases between them. CDR1 is SGDLS and CDR2 is YYNGEE in the germline V gene. The length of the CDR3 is 14 residues. Full variable domain (missing parts from reference TRBV9 and TRBJ1-5): DSGVTQTPKHLITATGQRVTLRCSPRSGDLSVYWYQQSLDQGLQFLIQYYNGEERAKGNILERFSAQQFPDLHSELNLSSLELGDSALYFCASGWGGDNQPQHFGDGTRLSIL.

This chain uses TRBV7-9 with TRBJ1-2; 9 bases line up with TRBD1. This CDR3 has 14 residues. Per the germline V gene, CDR1 is SEHNR and CDR2 is FQNEAQ (reference sequence). After removal of 4 bases from V and 6 bases from J, the junction contained 6 bases not matched to a gene. The CDR3 loop is CASSSGTGIDGYTF. The CDR3 coding sequence is TGTGCCAGCAGCTCCGGGACAGGGATCGATGGCTACACCTTC.

In the case of this clone: Other DNA sequences in this specimen translate into the identical CDR3. V is TRBV5-1 and J is TRBJ2-7; TRBD1 might be the D (5 bases). This CDR3 has 14 amino acids. Germline values: CDR1 SGHRS, CDR2 YFSETQ. Trimming took 0 bases from V and 7 from J, leaving 14 bases between them. As DNA, the CDR3 is TGCGCCAGCAGCTTGGACGGTCAGGGCTATGAGCAGTACTTC. This gives the protein CASSLDGQGYEQYF.

This clone appeared once. The rearrangement uses TRBV7-8 and TRBJ2-7, with TRBD1 matching over 10 bases. The germline V gene encodes CDR1 SGHVS and CDR2 FQNEAQ. The CDR3 spans 15 residues. V lost 3 bases, J lost 5 bases, and 7 bases stayed unmatched. As DNA, the CDR3 is TGTGCCAGCAGCTTCGACAGGGGGCGGCGTGACGAGCAGTACTTC. As protein: CASSFDRGRRDEQYF.

This clone was recorded only once. This chain uses TRBV19 with TRBJ2-7, with D possibly matching TRBD1 (6 bases). Looked up from germline, CDR1 is LNHDA and CDR2 is SQIVND (reference sequence). This CDR3 spans 15 amino acids. Between the trimmed V and J ends, which lost 3 bases and 1 base, there was a span of 13 bases. The CDR3: CASSIARQASYEQYF. The CDR3 coding sequence is TGTGCCAGTAGTATCGCGAGACAGGCGTCCTACGAGCAGTACTTC.

The chain has TRBV5-1 and TRBJ1-3; no clear D. The CDR3 is made up of 14 amino acids. Per the germline V gene, CDR1 is SGHRS and CDR2 is YFSETQ. Trimming removed 0 bases from V and 0 bases from J, with 4 bases in between. CDR3 sequence: CASSLASSGNTIYF. DNA for the CDR3: TGCGCCAGCAGCTTGGCCAGCTCTGGAAACACCATATATTTT.

The chain employs TRBV28 and TRBJ2-3, with D uncertain. Germline values: CDR1 MDHEN, CDR2 SYDVKM. The CDR3 loop spans 14 amino acids. V was trimmed by 2 bases and J by 0 bases, leaving 6 bases between them. The CDR3 region is CASSLALSTDTQYF. The CDR3 nucleotides read TGTGCCAGCAGTTTAGCCCTAAGCACAGATACGCAGTATTTT. The full variable domain, its missing parts supplied by reference TRBV28 and TRBJ2-3, is DVKVTQSSRYLVKRTGEKVFLECVQDMDHENMFWYRQDPGLGLRLIYFSYDVKMKEKGDIPEGYSVSREKKERFSLILESASTNQTSMYLCASSLALSTDTQYFGPGTRLTVL.